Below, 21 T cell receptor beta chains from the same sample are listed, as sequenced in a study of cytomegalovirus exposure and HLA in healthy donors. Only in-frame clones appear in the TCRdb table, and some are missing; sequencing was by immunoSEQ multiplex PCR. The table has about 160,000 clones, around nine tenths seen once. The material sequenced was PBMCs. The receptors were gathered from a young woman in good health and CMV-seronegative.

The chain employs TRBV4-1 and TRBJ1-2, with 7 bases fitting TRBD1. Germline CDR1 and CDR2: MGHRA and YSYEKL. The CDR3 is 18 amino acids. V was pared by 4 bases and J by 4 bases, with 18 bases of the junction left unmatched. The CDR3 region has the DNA TGCGCCAGCAGCCGGGGACCGCTTCGGGACAGCAAATCCTATGGCTACACCTTC. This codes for CASSRGPLRDSKSYGYTF.

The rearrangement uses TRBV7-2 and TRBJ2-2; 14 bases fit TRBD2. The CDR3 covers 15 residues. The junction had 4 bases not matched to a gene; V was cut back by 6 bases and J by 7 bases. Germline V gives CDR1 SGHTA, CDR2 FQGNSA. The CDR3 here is CASSSGLAGVGELFF. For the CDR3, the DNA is TGTGCCAGCAGTTCGGGACTAGCGGGAGTCGGGGAGCTGTTTTTT.

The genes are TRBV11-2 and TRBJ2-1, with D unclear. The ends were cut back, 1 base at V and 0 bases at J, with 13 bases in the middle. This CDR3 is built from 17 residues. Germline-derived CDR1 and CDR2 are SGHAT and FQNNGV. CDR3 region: CASSLGATPSSYNEQFF. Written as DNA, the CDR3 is TGTGCCAGCAGCTTAGGGGCTACTCCGAGCTCCTACAATGAGCAGTTCTTC.

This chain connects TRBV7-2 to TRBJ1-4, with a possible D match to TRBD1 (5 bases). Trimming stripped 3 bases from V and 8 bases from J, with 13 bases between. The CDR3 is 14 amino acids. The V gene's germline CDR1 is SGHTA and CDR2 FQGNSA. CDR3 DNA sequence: TGTGCCAGCAGCTTCGCAGGGTTCAGGGAAAAACTGTTTTTT. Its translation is CASSFAGFREKLFF.

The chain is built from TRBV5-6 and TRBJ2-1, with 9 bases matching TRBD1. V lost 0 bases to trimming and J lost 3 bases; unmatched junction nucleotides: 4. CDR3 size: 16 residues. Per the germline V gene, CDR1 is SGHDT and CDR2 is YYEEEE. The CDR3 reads CASSLEGTGHYNEQFF. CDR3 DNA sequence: TGTGCCAGCAGCTTGGAAGGGACAGGGCACTACAATGAGCAGTTCTTC.

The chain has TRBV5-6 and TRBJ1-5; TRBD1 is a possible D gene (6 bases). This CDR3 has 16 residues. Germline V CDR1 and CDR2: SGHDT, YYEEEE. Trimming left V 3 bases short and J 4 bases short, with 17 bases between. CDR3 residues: CASSSLTGPSNQPQHF. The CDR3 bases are TGTGCCAGCAGCTCCCTGACAGGACCTTCGAATCAGCCCCAGCATTTT.

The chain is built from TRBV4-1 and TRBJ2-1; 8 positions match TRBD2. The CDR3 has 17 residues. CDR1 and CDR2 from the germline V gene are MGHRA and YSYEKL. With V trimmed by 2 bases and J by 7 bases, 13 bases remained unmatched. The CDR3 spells CASSQPSGRGARNEQFF. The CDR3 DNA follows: TGCGCCAGCAGCCAACCCAGCGGGCGGGGGGCGAGGAATGAGCAGTTCTTC.

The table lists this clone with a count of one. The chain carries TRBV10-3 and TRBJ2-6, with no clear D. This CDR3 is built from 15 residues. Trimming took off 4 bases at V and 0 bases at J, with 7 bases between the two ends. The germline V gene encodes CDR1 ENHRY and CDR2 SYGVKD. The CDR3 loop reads CAISGRSSGANVLTF. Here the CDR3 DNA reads TGTGCCATCAGTGGCCGTAGCTCTGGGGCCAACGTCCTGACTTTC.

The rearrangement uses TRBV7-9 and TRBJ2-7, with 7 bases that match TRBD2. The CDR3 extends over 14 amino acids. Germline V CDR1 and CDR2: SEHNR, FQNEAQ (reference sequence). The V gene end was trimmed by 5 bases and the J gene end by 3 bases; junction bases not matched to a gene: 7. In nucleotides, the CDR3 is TGTGCCAGCAGCCCGAGCGGGACCCACTACGAGCAGTACTTC. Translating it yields CASSPSGTHYEQYF. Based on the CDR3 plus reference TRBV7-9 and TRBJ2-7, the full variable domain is DTGVSQNPRHKITKRGQNVTFRCDPISEHNRLYWYRQTLGQGPEFLTYFQNEAQLEKSRLLSDRFSAERPKGSFSTLEIQRTEQGDSAMYLCASSPSGTHYEQYFGPGTRLTVT.

The chain's CDR3 is CASSELAGELEQFF. Written as DNA, the CDR3 is TGTGCCAGCAGTGAGTTAGCGGGGGAATTGGAGCAGTTCTTC. The chain has TRBV6-4 and TRBJ2-1; 9 bases map to TRBD2. The CDR3 has 14 residues. The V gene end was trimmed by 3 bases and the J gene end by 10 bases; junction bases not matched to a gene: 7. In germline, CDR1 is MRHNA, CDR2 SNTAGT.

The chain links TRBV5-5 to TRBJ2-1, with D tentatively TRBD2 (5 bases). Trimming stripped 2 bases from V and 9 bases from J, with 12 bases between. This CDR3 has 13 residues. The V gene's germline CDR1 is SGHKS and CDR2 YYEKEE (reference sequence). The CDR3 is CASSLLGRAEQFF. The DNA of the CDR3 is TGTGCCAGCAGCTTACTAGGGCGTGCTGAGCAGTTCTTC.

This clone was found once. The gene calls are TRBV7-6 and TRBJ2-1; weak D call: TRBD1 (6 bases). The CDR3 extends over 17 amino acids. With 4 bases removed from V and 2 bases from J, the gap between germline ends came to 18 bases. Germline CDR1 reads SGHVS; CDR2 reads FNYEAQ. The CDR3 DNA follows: TGTGCCAGCAGCTCCTACAGGGACCGCAGAACCTACAATGAGCAGTTCTTC. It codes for CASSSYRDRRTYNEQFF.

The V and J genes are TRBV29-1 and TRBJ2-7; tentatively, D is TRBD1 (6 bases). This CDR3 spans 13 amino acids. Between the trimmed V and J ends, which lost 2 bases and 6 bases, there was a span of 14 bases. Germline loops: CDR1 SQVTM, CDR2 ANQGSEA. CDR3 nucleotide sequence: TGCAGCGTTGAACGGGACAAGTCCCCCGAGCAGTACTTC. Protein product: CSVERDKSPEQYF.

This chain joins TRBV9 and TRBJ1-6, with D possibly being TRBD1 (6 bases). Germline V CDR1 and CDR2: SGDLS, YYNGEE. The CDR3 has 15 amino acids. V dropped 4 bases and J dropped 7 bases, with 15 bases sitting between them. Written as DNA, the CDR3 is TGTGCCAGCAGCCTAGGGGGGGTACCGAATTCACCCCTCCACTTT. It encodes CASSLGGVPNSPLHF.

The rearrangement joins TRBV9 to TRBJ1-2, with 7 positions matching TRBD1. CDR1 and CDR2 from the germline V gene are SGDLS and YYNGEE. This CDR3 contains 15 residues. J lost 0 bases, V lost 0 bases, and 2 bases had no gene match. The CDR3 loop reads CASSVEGQTNYGYTF. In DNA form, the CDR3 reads TGTGCCAGCAGCGTAGAGGGACAGACTAACTATGGCTACACCTTC.

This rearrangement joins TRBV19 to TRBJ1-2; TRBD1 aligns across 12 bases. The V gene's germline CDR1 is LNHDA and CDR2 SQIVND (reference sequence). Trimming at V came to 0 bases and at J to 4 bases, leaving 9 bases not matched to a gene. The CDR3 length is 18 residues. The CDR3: CASSIDTGTGGAIYGYTF. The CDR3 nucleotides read TGTGCCAGTAGTATAGATACCGGGACAGGGGGCGCGATCTATGGCTACACCTTC.

The CDR3 reads CASKEGNTGELFF. The CDR3 bases are TGTGCCAGCAAGGAGGGGAACACCGGGGAGCTGTTTTTT. This chain links TRBV6-5 with TRBJ2-2, with D perhaps TRBD2 (6 bases). This CDR3 has 13 residues. Trimming removed 7 bases at V and 1 base at J, with 7 bases between. Germline lookup yields CDR1 MNHEY and CDR2 SVGAGI.

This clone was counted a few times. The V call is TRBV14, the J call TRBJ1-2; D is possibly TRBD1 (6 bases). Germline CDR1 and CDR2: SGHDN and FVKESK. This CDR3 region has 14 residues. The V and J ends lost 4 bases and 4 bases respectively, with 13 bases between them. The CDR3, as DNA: TGTGCCAGCAGCCGGGACAAGACAACCTATGGCTACACCTTC. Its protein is CASSRDKTTYGYTF.

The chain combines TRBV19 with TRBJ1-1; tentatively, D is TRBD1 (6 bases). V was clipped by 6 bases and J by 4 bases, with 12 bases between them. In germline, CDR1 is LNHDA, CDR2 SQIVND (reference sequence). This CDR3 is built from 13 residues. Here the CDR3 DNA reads TGTGCCAGTAGCTTACAGGGCGGCACTGAAGCTTTCTTT. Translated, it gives CASSLQGGTEAFF.

Here the CDR3 reads CASSQLTSGLNEQFF. For the CDR3, the DNA is TGCGCCAGCAGCCAACTCACTAGCGGGCTTAATGAGCAGTTCTTC. This chain connects TRBV4-3 to TRBJ2-1; 9 bases fit TRBD2. Germline CDR1 is LGHNA and CDR2 is YSLEER. CDR3 size: 15 residues. J gave up 7 bases and V 2 bases, and 6 bases lay outside the gene matches.

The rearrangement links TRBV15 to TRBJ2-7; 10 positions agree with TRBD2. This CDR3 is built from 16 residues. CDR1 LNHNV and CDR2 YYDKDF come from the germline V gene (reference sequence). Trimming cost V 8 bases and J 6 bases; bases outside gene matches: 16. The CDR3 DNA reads TGTGCCACCTTCTCCATCCTAGCGGGGGTACCCGGCGAGCAGTACTTC. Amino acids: CATFSILAGVPGEQYF.